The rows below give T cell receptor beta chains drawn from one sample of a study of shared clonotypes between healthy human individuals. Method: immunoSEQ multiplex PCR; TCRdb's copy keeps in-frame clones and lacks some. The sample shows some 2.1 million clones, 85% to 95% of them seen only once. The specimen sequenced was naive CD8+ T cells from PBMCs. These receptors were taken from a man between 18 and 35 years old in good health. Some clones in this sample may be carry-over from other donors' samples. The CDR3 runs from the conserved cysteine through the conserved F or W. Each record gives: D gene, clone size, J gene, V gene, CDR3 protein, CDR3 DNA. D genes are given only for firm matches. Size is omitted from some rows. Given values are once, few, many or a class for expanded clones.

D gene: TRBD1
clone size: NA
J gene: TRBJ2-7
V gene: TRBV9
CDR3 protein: CASSVGTGASYEQYF
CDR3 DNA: TGTGCCAGCAGCGTAGGGACAGGAGCCTCCTACGAGCAGTACTTC

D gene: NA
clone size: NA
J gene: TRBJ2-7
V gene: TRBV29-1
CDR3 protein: CSVVGAPNFYEQYF
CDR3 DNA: TGCAGCGTTGTGGGAGCGCCCAATTTCTACGAGCAGTACTTC

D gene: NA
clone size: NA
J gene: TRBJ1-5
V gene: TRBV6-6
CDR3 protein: CASIAGGNQPQHF
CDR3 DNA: TGTGCCAGCATAGCCGGGGGCAATCAGCCCCAGCATTTT

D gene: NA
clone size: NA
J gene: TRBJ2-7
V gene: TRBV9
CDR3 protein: CASSVEGGSYEQYF
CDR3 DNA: TGTGCCAGCAGCGTCGAAGGGGGATCCTACGAGCAGTACTTC

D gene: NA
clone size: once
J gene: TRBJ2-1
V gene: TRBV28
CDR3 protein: CASRSMGNEQFF
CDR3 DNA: TGTGCCAGCAGAAGTATGGGCAATGAGCAGTTCTTC

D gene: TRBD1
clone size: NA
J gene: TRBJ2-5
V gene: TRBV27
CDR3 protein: CASSLFTTGSVFETQYF
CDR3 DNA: TGTGCCAGCAGTTTATTCACGACAGGGAGCGTCTTTGAGACCCAGTACTTC

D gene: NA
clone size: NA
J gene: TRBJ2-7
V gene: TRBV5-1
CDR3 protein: CASSLSQNEYEQYF
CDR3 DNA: TGCGCCAGCAGCTTGAGTCAGAATGAATACGAGCAGTACTTC

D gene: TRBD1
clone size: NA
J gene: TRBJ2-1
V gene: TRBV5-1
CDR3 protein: CATREGARYNEQFF
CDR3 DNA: TGCGCCACCCGAGAGGGGGCGCGATACAATGAGCAGTTCTTC

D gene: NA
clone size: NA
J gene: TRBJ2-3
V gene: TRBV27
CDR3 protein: CASSLIRVLDTQYF
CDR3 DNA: TGTGCCAGCAGTTTAATCAGGGTTCTGGATACGCAGTATTTT

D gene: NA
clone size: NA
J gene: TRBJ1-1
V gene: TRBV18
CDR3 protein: CASSPGPLNTEAFF
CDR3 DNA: TGTGCCAGCTCACCTGGTCCATTGAACACTGAAGCTTTCTTT

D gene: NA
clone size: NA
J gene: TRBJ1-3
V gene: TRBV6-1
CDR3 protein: CASSEVATSGNTIYF
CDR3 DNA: TGTGCCAGCAGTGAAGTGGCGACGTCGGGAAACACCATATATTTT

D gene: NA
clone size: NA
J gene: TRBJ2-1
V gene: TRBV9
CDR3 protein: CASSGRDWGYNEQFF
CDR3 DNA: TGTGCCAGCAGCGGCCGGGACTGGGGTTACAATGAGCAGTTCTTC

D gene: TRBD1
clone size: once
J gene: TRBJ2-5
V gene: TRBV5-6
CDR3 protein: CASSSIRDRGPQETQYF
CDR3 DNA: TGTGCCAGCAGCTCTATCCGGGACAGGGGGCCTCAAGAGACCCAGTACTTC

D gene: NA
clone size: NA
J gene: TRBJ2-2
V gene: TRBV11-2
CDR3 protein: CASSFSRSGELFF
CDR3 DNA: TGTGCCAGCAGCTTTAGTCGCAGCGGGGAGCTGTTTTTT

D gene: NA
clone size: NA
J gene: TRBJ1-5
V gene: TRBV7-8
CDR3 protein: CASSLSVGNQPQHF
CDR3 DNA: TGTGCCAGCAGCTTAAGTGTTGGCAATCAGCCCCAGCATTTT

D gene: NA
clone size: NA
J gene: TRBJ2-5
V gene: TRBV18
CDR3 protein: CASSPTYDPQETQYF
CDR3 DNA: TGTGCCAGCTCACCCACGTACGACCCCCAAGAGACCCAGTACTTC

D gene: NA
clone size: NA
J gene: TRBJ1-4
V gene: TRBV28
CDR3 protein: CASKKNRVPNEKLFF
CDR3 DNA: TGTGCCAGCAAAAAAAACAGGGTCCCTAATGAAAAACTGTTTTTT

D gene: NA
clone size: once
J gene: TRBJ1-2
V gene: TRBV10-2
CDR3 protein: CASSESVGRGIYGYTF
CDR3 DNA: TGCGCCAGCAGTGAGTCTGTGGGAAGGGGGATCTATGGCTACACCTTC

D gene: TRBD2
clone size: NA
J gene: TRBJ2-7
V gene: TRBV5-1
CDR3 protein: CASSCPSGSCHEQYF
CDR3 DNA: TGCGCCAGCAGCTGCCCTAGCGGGAGCTGTCACGAGCAGTACTTC

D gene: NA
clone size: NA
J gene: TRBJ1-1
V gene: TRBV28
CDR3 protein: CASCGHSLGTEAFF
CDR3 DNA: TGTGCCAGCTGCGGCCATAGCCTCGGCACTGAAGCTTTCTTT

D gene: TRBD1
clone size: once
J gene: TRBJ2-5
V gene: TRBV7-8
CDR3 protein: CASSLVRTGTLQETQYF
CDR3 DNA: TGTGCCAGCAGCTTAGTTCGGACAGGGACTCTCCAAGAGACCCAGTACTTC

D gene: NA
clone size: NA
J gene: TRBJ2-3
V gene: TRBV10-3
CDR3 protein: CAISEGWDTQYF
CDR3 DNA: TGTGCCATCAGTGAAGGGTGGGATACGCAGTATTTT

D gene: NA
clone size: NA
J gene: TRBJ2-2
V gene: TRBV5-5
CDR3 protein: CASSFSWNTGELFF
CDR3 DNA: TGTGCCAGCAGCTTTAGCTGGAACACCGGGGAGCTGTTTTTT

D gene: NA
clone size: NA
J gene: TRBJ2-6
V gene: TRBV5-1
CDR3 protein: CASSLYGVSGANVLTF
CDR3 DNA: TGCGCCAGCAGCTTATACGGGGTCTCTGGGGCCAACGTCCTGACTTTC

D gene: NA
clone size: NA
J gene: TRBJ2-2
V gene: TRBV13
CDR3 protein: CASSPNGDTGELFF
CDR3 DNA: TGTGCCAGCAGCCCAAATGGGGACACCGGGGAGCTGTTTTTT

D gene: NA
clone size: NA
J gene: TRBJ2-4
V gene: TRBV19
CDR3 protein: CASSTVGNRAPKNIQYF
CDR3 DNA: TGTGCCAGTAGCACGGTGGGGAATCGGGCCCCCAAAAACATTCAGTACTTC

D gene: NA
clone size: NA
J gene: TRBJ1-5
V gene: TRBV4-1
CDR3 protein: CASSQGGGWNQPQHF
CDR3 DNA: TGCGCCAGCAGCCAAGGTGGGGGGTGGAATCAGCCCCAGCATTTT

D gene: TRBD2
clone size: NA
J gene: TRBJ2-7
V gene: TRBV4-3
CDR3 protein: CASSQDPSGNYEQYF
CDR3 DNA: TGCGCCAGCAGCCAAGATCCTAGCGGTAACTACGAGCAGTACTTC

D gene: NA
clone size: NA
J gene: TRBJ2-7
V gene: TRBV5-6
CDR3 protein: CASSGSLEQYF
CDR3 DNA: TGTGCCAGCAGCGGCAGCCTCGAGCAGTACTTC

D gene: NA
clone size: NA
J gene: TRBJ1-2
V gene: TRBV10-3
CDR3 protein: CAISDSRTNYGYTF
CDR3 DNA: TGTGCCATCAGTGACAGCCGGACTAACTATGGCTACACCTTC

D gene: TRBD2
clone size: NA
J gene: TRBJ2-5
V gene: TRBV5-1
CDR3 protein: CASRGASGITQETQYF
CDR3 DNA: TGCGCCAGCCGGGGTGCTAGCGGGATAACCCAAGAGACCCAGTACTTC

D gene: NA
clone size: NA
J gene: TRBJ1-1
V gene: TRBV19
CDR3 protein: CASDYGAGVNTEAFF
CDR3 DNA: TGTGCCAGTGATTATGGAGCAGGAGTGAACACTGAAGCTTTCTTT

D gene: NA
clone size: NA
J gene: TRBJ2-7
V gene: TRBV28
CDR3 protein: CASSELNEQYF
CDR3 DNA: TGTGCCAGCAGTGAGCTGAACGAGCAGTACTTC

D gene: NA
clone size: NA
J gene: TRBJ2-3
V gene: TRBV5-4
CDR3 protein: CASSSPGLSTDTQYF
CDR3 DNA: TGTGCCAGCAGCTCCCCGGGACTCTCCACAGATACGCAGTATTTT

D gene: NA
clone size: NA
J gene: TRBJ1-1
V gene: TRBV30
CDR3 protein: CAWSVGRNTEAFF
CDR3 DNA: TGTGCCTGGAGTGTAGGCAGGAACACTGAAGCTTTCTTT

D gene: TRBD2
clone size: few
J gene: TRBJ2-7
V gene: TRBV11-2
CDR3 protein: CASSLGGGYEQYF
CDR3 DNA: TGTGCCAGCAGCTTAGGGGGGGGCTACGAGCAGTACTTC

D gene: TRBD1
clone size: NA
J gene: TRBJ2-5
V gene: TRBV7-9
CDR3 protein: CASSPRQGAVQETQYF
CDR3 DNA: TGTGCCAGCAGCCCACGGCAGGGGGCCGTCCAAGAGACCCAGTACTTC

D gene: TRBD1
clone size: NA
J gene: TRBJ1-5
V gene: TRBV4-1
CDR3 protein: CASSLWTGDQPQHF
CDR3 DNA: TGCGCCAGCAGCCTATGGACAGGGGATCAGCCCCAGCATTTT

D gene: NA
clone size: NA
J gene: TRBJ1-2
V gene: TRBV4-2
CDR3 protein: CASSQDLGVSAPNYGYTF
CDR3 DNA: TGTGCCAGCAGCCAAGATCTAGGGGTGAGCGCACCTAACTATGGCTACACCTTC

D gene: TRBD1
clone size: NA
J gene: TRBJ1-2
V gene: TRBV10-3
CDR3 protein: CAISEDRGLGYTF
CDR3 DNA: TGTGCCATCAGTGAGGACAGGGGGCTTGGCTACACCTTC

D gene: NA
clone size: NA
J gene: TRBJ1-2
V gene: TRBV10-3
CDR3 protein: CAISESGQGNYGYTF
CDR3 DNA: TGTGCCATCAGTGAGTCTGGGCAGGGCAACTATGGCTACACCTTC

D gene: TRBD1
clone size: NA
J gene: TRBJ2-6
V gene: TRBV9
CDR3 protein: CASSVATGTGDPGANVLTF
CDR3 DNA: TGTGCCAGCAGCGTAGCGACGGGGACAGGGGATCCTGGGGCCAACGTCCTGACTTTC

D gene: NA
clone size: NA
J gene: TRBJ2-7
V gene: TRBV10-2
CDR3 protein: CASSAGYEQYF
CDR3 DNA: TGCGCCAGCAGTGCTGGCTACGAGCAGTACTTC

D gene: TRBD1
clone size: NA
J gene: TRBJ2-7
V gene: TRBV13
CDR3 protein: CASSLGNRDREAYEQYF
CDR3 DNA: TGTGCCAGCAGCTTAGGGAACCGGGACAGGGAAGCCTACGAGCAGTACTTC

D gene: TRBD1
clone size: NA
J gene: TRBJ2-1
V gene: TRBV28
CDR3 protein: CASSSTTSGTAYYNEQFF
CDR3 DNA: TGTGCCAGCAGTTCCACCACATCAGGGACAGCATACTACAATGAGCAGTTCTTC

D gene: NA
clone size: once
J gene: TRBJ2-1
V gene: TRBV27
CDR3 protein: CASRRAGIYNEQFF
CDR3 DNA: TGTGCCAGCAGACGTGCGGGGATCTACAATGAGCAGTTCTTC

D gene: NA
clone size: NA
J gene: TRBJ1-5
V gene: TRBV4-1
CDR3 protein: CASSQDSRGSNQPQHF
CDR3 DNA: TGCGCCAGCAGCCAAGATTCGAGGGGAAGCAATCAGCCCCAGCATTTT

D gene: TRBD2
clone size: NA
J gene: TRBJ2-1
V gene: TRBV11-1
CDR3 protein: CASSLRSSGFSYNEQFF
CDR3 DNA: TGTGCCAGCAGCTTGAGGTCTAGCGGATTCTCCTACAATGAGCAGTTCTTC

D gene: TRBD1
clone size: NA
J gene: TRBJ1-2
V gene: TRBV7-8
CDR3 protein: CASSRDRDSSSIRSGNYGYTF
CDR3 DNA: TGTGCCAGCAGCAGGGACAGGGATTCGTCAAGTATCCGGAGCGGTAACTATGGCTACACCTTC

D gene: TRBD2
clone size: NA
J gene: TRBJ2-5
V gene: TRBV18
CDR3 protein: CASSSTSGRAQETQYF
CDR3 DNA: TGTGCCAGCTCATCTACTAGCGGGAGGGCTCAGGAGACCCAGTACTTC

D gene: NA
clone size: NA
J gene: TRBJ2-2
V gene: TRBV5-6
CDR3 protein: CASSHRGRGWTGELFF
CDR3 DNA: TGTGCCAGCAGCCACCGGGGGCGGGGATGGACCGGGGAGCTGTTTTTT

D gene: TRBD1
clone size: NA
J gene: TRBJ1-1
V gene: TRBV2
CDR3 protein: CASSEVQGAPTEAFF
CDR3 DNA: TGTGCCAGCAGTGAAGTTCAGGGGGCCCCCACTGAAGCTTTCTTT

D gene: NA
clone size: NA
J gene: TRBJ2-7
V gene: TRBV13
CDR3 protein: CASSSLSDEQYF
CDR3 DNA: TGTGCCAGCAGCTCCCTTTCGGACGAGCAGTACTTC

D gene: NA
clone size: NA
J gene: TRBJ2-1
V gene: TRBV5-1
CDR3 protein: CASSLEPRDDYNEQFF
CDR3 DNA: TGCGCCAGCAGCTTGGAACCCCGGGACGACTACAATGAGCAGTTCTTC